The 18 T cell receptor beta chains presented below share a single source sample, sequenced in a study of cytomegalovirus exposure and HLA in healthy donors (dated by TCRdb to the late 2010s). The library was built by means of the immunoSEQ multiplex PCR assay. For the multiplex PCR, a mixture combining 60 forward primers for TCR Vbeta segments and 13 reverse primers for TCR Jbeta segments was used. TCRdb obtained this table from immuneACCESS and retained in-frame rearrangements with V and J assigned. These tables miss some clones; where compared with another copy, unresolved V genes account for less than half of the shortfall, and the remainder is unexplained. Within this sample are about 200,000 clones, with under 70% of them counted one time only. The top ten clones comprise around 2.6% of the sample. The specimen was PBMCs. These receptors were obtained from a man aged 40-49 years in good health and CMV-seropositive.

The table lists this clone with a count of one. This rearrangement joins TRBV9 to TRBJ1-2, with a possible D match to TRBD1 (6 bases). CDR3 length: 13 amino acids. V was clipped by 3 bases and J by 4 bases, with 10 bases between them. Germline V lookup: CDR1 SGDLS, CDR2 YYNGEE. This chain's CDR3 is CASSADSVYGYTF. In DNA, the CDR3 is TGTGCCAGCAGCGCGGACAGCGTCTATGGCTACACCTTC.

The rearrangement uses TRBV11-3 and TRBJ2-1, with 7 positions matching TRBD1. J gave up 7 bases and V 5 bases, and 5 bases lay outside the gene matches. This CDR3 is built from 13 residues. Germline assignment: CDR1 SGHNT and CDR2 YENEEA. The CDR3 region is CASSRDSDNEQFF. CDR3 nucleotide sequence: TGTGCCAGCAGCCGGGACAGCGATAATGAGCAGTTCTTC.

V is TRBV6-5 and J is TRBJ2-7, with D possibly matching TRBD1 (7 bases). The CDR3 loop spans 13 amino acids. V lost 8 bases, J lost 6 bases, and 17 bases lay in between. Germline CDR1 MNHEY, CDR2 SVGAGI. CDR3 sequence reads: CASSEGRGAEQYF. The CDR3 coding sequence is TGTGCCAGCTCGGAGGGCAGGGGGGCCGAGCAGTACTTC.

This clone was observed a handful of times. V usage is TRBV5-4 and J usage is TRBJ2-7, with D perhaps TRBD2 (6 bases). Germline-derived CDR1 and CDR2 are SGHNT and YYREEE (reference sequence). This CDR3 has 13 amino acids. Trimming stripped 4 bases from V and 7 bases from J, with 15 bases between. Written as DNA, the CDR3 is TGTGCCAGCAGCCAAGTCCCGGGGGAAGAGCAGTACTTC. The encoded protein is CASSQVPGEEQYF.

This clone was found once. The chain combines TRBV6-5 with TRBJ2-7, with D possibly being TRBD2 (6 bases). Trimming took 2 bases from V and 0 from J, leaving 11 bases between them. This CDR3 has 15 residues. The germline gives CDR1 MNHEY, CDR2 SVGAGI. The CDR3 region has the DNA TGTGCCAGCAGTTACAACGGGGGTCTCTCCTACGAGCAGTACTTC. Amino acids: CASSYNGGLSYEQYF.

This clone appeared a few times. V is TRBV6-5 and J is TRBJ1-3; D not resolved. Looked up from germline, CDR1 is MNHEY and CDR2 is SVGAGI. This CDR3 spans 15 amino acids. Trimming cost V 4 bases and J 2 bases, with 12 bases left between them. CDR3 bases: TGTGCCAGCAGTTTTCTGACAAATCCTGGAAACACCATATATTTT. Translating gives CASSFLTNPGNTIYF.

The genes are TRBV10-1 and TRBJ2-5; 11 bases are a match to TRBD1. Germline V gene lookup returns CDR1 WNHNN and CDR2 SYGVQD (reference sequence). V lost 6 bases, J lost 2 bases, and 5 bases stayed unmatched. The CDR3 has 15 amino acids. CDR3 bases: TGCGCCAGCAGCGACCGGGACAGGGGGCAAGAGACCCAGTACTTC. Its protein product is CASSDRDRGQETQYF.

The chain links TRBV10-3 to TRBJ2-1, with 14 bases aligning to TRBD2. This CDR3 is 13 amino acids long. CDR1 and CDR2 from the germline V gene are ENHRY and SYGVKD. The J segment lost 8 bases and the V segment lost 8 bases, leaving 2 bases of the junction unmatched. The CDR3 sequence is CAIGLAGGDEQFF. In nucleotides, the CDR3 is TGTGCCATCGGACTAGCGGGGGGCGATGAGCAGTTCTTC.

The rearrangement uses TRBV6-1 and TRBJ2-1, with 12 bases aligning to TRBD1. This CDR3 is 14 amino acids long. Losses at the gene ends were 9 bases for V and 5 bases for J; bases not matched to a gene: 5. Germline V gene sequence: CDR1 MNHNS, CDR2 SASEGT. CDR3 amino acids: CASKGTGGNNEQFF. Here the CDR3 DNA reads TGTGCCAGTAAAGGGACAGGGGGCAACAATGAGCAGTTCTTC.

This clone was detected only a few times. In DNA, the CDR3 is TGTGCCAGCAGCTCGGGGTATCGCAATTCACCCCTCCACTTT. This encodes CASSSGYRNSPLHF. This chain connects TRBV5-6 to TRBJ1-6, with D hard to call. CDR1 is SGHDT, CDR2 YYEEEE, per germline. Trimming removed 3 bases from V and 7 bases from J, with 11 bases in between. The CDR3 runs to 14 residues.

This clone has a handful of counts. The V call is TRBV5-4, the J call TRBJ2-5; 7 bases map to TRBD1. Germline lookup yields CDR1 SGHNT and CDR2 YYREEE (reference sequence). This CDR3 has 14 amino acids. Trimming removed 0 bases from V and 2 bases from J; junction bases left unmatched: 1. The chain's CDR3 is CASSLVRGQETQYF. DNA for the CDR3: TGTGCCAGCAGCTTGGTCAGGGGGCAAGAGACCCAGTACTTC.

The rearrangement uses TRBV10-3 and TRBJ2-5; 7 nucleotides match TRBD2. V gave up 3 bases and J gave up 2 bases; unmatched junction bases: 9. Germline V gene lookup returns CDR1 ENHRY and CDR2 SYGVKD. The CDR3 is 16 residues long. CDR3 in amino acids: CAISEGVVGGQETQYF. In nucleotides, the CDR3 is TGTGCCATCAGTGAAGGGGTAGTGGGGGGGCAAGAGACCCAGTACTTC.

The chain is built from TRBV11-2 and TRBJ2-1; D possibly corresponds to TRBD2 (5 bases). Germline V gives CDR1 SGHAT, CDR2 FQNNGV. V was pared by 4 bases and J by 2 bases, with 12 bases between. This CDR3 contains 15 residues. The CDR3 nucleotides read TGTGCCAGCAGCTACCTAGCTTTGGCCTACAATGAGCAGTTCTTC. Its translation: CASSYLALAYNEQFF.

This clone has just a few counts. The CDR3 nucleotides read TGTGCCAGCATCAGGGACAGGGGGCAATCGGATACGCAGTATTTT. Amino acid sequence: CASIRDRGQSDTQYF. V and J are TRBV2 and TRBJ2-3; 12 bases match TRBD1. This CDR3 has 15 residues. The germline gives CDR1 SNHLY, CDR2 FYNNEI. Trimming cost V 7 bases and J 6 bases; bases outside gene matches: 8.

V and J are TRBV21-1 and TRBJ2-4; the table names TRBD1, a call not compared with the DNA. TRBV21-1 is termed a pseudogene. The CDR3 extends over 16 amino acids. In DNA form, the CDR3 reads TGTGCCAGCAGCAAAGTCAGGGGCACACCGAAAAACATTCAGTACTTC. This sequence encodes CASSKVRGTPKNIQYF.

The rearrangement joins TRBV5-1 to TRBJ1-2; tentatively, D is TRBD1 (5 bases). The germline V gene encodes CDR1 SGHRS and CDR2 YFSETQ. With 3 bases removed from V and 0 bases from J, the gap between germline ends came to 9 bases. This CDR3 comprises 14 residues. The CDR3 DNA sequence: TGCGCCAGCAGCTCGGTAGGGGCTAACTATGGCTACACCTTC. It encodes CASSSVGANYGYTF.

V and J are TRBV19 and TRBJ1-5, with D perhaps TRBD1 (5 bases). V was pared by 8 bases and J by 2 bases, with 19 bases between. CDR3 size: 16 residues. Germline lookup yields CDR1 LNHDA and CDR2 SQIVND (reference sequence). CDR3 in amino acids: CASGTGGSSGNQPQHF. The DNA of the CDR3 is TGTGCCAGTGGAACCGGGGGGAGTAGTGGCAATCAGCCCCAGCATTTT.

The chain combines TRBV27 with TRBJ2-5, with a possible D match to TRBD1 (7 bases). V lost 5 bases, J lost 5 bases, and 15 bases lay in between. Germline values: CDR1 MNHEY, CDR2 SMNVEV (reference sequence). This CDR3 is 14 amino acids long. Written as DNA, the CDR3 is TGTGCCAGCAGTGGGAAGGGGGCGGGGGAGACCCAGTACTTC. Residues: CASSGKGAGETQYF.